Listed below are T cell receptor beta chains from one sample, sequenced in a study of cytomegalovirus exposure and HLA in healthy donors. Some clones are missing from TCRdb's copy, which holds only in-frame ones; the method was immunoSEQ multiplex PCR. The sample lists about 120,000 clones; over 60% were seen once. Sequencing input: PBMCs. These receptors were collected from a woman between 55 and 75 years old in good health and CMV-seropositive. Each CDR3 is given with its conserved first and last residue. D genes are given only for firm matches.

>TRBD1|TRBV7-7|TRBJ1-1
CASSLAPTGPDTEAFF
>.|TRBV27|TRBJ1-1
CASRGGSMNTEAFF
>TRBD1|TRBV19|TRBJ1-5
CASSSGTGWQPQHF
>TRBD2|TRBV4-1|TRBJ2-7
CASSHVDMGLPRREQYF
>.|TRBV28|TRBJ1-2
CASSPRFNYGYTF
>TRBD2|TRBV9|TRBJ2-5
CASNPGGSSETQYF
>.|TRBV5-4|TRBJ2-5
CASSLMEFGETQYF
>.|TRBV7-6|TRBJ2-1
CASSPVNRQGEQFF
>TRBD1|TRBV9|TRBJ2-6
CASSVRDRGRTGANVLTF
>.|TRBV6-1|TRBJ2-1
CASRTGSSYNEQFF
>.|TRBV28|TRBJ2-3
CASSWASTDTQYF
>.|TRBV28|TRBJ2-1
CASSGSSYNEQFF
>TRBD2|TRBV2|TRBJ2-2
CASMWGLAGNTGELFF
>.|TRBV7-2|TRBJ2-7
CASSQHRVYEQYF
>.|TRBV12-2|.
CASRSTFREGHYEQYF
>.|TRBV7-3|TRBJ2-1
CASSLLGGTYNEQFF
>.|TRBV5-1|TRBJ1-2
CASSLARQDNGYTF
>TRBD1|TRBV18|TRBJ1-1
CASSAGTGVLGNTEAFF
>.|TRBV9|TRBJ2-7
CASSEGGTLYEQYF
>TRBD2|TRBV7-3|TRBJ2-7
CASSLKVGLAIYEQYF
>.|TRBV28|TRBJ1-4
CASSRQQEKLFF
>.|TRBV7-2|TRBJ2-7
CASRPGPGRGIYEQYF
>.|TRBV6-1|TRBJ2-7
CASREGLLYEQYF
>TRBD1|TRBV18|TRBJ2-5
CASSSDIPGGETQYF
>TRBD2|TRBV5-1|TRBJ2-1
CASSPGGTSGDNEQFF
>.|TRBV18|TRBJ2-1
CASSPPDWSSYNEQFF
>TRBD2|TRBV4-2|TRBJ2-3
CASSRNRLTSGSSTDTQYF
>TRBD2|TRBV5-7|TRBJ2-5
CASSLPPPGLVETQYF
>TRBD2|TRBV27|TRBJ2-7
CASSLSLGLGRSYEQYF
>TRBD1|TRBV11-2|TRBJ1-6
CASSLGKGAVGNSPLHF
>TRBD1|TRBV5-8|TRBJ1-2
CASSFYRGGYTF
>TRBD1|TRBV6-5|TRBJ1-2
CASSYSGTVYGYTF
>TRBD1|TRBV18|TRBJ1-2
CASSPRQGARYVADNYGYTF
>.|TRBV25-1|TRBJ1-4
CASSDPGRGSEKLFF
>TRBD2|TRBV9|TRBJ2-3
CASSVTSGGDTQYF
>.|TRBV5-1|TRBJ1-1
CASSLDMEGRAFF
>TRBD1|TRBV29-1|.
CSVEDPGQGPYEQYF
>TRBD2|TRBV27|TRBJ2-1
CASSSGTSGRSSYNEQFF
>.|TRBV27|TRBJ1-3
CASTTPGPSSGNTIYF
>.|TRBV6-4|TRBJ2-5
CASSSLGRETQYF
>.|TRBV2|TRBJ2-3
CASSARTETDTQYF
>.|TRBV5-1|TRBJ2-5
CASSLDPGAWETQYF
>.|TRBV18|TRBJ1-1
CASSPPNDSEAFF
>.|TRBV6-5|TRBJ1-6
CASSYSGDSPLHF
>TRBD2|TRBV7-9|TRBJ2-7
CASSLVAGSYEQYF
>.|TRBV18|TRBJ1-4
CASSPRRQTITTNEKLFF
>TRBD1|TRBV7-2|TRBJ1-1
CASSKQGQLAEAFF
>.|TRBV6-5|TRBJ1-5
CASSYSGGFGQPQHF
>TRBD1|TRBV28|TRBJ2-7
CASSSQGFTYEQYF
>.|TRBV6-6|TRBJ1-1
CASSYSAGWTEAFF
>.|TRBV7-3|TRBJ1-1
CASSRTGMGTEAFF
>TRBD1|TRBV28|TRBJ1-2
CASSSDRQGANYGYTF
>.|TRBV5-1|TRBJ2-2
CASSLVGGNTGELFF
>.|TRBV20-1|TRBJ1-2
CSATYYGYTF